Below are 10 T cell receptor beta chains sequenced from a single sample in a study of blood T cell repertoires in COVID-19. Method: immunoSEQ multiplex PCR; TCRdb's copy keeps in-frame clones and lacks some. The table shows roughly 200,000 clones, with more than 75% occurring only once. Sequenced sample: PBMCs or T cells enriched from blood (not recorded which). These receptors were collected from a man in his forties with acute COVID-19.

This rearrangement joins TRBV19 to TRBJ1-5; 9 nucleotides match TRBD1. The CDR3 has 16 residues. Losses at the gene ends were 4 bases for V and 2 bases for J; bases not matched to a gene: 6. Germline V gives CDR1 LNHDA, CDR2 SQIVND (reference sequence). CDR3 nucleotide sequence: TGTGCCAGTAGTACTGGGGACAGGGACGGCAATCAGCCCCAGCATTTT. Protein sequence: CASSTGDRDGNQPQHF.

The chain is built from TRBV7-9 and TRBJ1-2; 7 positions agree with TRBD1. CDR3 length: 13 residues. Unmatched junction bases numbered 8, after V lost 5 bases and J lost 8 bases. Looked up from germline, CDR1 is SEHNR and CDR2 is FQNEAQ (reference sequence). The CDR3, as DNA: TGTGCCAGCAGCCTCACAGGGGAAAGCGGCTACACCTTC. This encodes CASSLTGESGYTF.

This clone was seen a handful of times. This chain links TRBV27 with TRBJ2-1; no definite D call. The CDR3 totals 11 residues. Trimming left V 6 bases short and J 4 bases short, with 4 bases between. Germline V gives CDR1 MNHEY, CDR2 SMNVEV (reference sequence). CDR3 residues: CASRLYNEQFF. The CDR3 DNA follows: TGTGCCAGCAGACTTTACAATGAGCAGTTCTTC.

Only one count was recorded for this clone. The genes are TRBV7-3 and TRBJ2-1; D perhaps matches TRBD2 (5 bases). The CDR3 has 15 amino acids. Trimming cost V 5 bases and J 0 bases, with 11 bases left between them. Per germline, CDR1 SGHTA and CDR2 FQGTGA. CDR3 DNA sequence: TGTGCCAGCAGCAGAGCGGCAAGCTCCTACAATGAGCAGTTCTTC. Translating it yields CASSRAASSYNEQFF.

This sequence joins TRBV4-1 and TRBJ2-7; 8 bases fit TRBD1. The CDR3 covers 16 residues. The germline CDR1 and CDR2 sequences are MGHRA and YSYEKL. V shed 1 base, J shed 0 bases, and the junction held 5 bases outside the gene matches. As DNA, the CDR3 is TGCGCCAGCAGCCAAGTGCAGGGGGCCCTCTCCTACGAGCAGTACTTC. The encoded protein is CASSQVQGALSYEQYF.

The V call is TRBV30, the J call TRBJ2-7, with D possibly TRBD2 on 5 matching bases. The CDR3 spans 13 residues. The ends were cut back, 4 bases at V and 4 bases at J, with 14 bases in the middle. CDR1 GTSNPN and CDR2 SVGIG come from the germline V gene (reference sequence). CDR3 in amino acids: CAWNLASGYEQYF. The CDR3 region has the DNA TGTGCCTGGAATCTAGCTTCTGGTTACGAGCAGTACTTC.

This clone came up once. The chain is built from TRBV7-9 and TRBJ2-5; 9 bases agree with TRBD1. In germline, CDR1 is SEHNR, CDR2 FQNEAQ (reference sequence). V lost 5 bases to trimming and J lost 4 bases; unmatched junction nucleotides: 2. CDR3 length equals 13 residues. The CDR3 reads CASSTTGGETQYF. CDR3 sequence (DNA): TGTGCCAGCAGCACGACAGGGGGAGAGACCCAGTACTTC.

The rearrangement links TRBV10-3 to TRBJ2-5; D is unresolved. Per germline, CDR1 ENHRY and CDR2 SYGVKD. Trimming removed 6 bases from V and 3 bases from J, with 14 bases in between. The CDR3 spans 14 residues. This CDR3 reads CAIRPVGPEETQYF. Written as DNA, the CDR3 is TGTGCCATCAGGCCGGTTGGGCCCGAAGAGACCCAGTACTTC.

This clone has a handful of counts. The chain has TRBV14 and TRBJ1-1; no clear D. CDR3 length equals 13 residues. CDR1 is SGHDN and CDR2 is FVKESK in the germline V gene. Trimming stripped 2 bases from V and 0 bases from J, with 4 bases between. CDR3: CASSQHLNTEAFF. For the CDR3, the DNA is TGTGCCAGCAGCCAACACTTGAACACTGAAGCTTTCTTT.

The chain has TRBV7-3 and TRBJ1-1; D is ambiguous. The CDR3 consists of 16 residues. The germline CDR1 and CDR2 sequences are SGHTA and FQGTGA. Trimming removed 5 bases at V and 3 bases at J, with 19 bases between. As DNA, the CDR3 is TGTGCCAGCAGCCCCGGGCTAGGGAGAGGGTACACTGAAGCTTTCTTT. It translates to CASSPGLGRGYTEAFF. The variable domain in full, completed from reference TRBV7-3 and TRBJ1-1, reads GAGVSQTPSNKVTEKGKYVELRCDPISGHTALYWYRQSLGQGPEFLIYFQGTGAADDSGLPNDRFFAVRPEGSVSTLKIQRTERGDSAVYLCASSPGLGRGYTEAFFGQGTRLTVV.